These T cell receptor beta chains were read from a single sample in a study of cytomegalovirus exposure and HLA in healthy donors. Generated by immunoSEQ multiplex PCR, the TCRdb table keeps only in-frame clones and is missing some. The sample contains around 160,000 clones, 70% to 80% of which appear only once. Sequencing was performed on PBMCs. These receptors were collected from a man aged 45-65 years in good health and CMV-seropositive. Both conserved end residues are part of each CDR3. A D gene is named only where the DNA matches it firmly. The size of a clone is reported for some rows only, either as once, few or many, or as a class for expanded clones.

CDR3aa,CDR3nt,j_gene,len,d_gene,abundance,v_gene
CASSQAQISPLYGYTF,TGCGCCAGCAGCCAAGCCCAGATATCCCCCCTCTATGGCTACACCTTC,TRBJ1-2,16,.,.,TRBV4-1
CASSKGDRGGQGRNEQFF,TGTGCCAGCAGCAAAGGGGACCGGGGGGGACAGGGTCGTAATGAGCAGTTCTTC,TRBJ2-1,18,.,.,TRBV21-1
CASRAGLAAYEQYF,TGTGCCAGCAGAGCGGGACTAGCGGCCTACGAGCAGTACTTC,TRBJ2-7,14,TRBD2,.,TRBV6-1
CASSQDPGQVRNTIYF,TGTGCCAGCAGCCAAGATCCCGGACAGGTGCGAAACACCATATATTTT,TRBJ1-3,16,TRBD1,.,TRBV4-2
CASSRSGGALSGELFF,TGTGCCAGCAGTCGAAGCGGGGGGGCCCTTTCCGGGGAGCTGTTTTTT,TRBJ2-2,16,TRBD2,.,TRBV2
CASSVGGGSYGYTF,TGTGCCAGCAGCGTGGGCGGAGGATCCTATGGCTACACCTTC,TRBJ1-2,14,.,.,TRBV6-5
CASSLEAVWTGNLFF,TGTGCCAGCAGCTTAGAAGCGGTTTGGACAGGGAACCTGTTTTTT,TRBJ1-4,15,TRBD1,.,TRBV7-2
CSVEFRGRNEQFF,TGCAGCGTAGAATTTAGGGGTCGCAATGAGCAGTTCTTC,TRBJ2-1,13,.,.,TRBV29-1
CASSVGGGGAKGEQFF,TGTGCCAGCAGCGTAGGAGGCGGGGGGGCAAAGGGAGAGCAGTTCTTC,TRBJ2-1,16,TRBD2,.,TRBV9
CAIRIRAGADNEQFF,TGTGCCATCAGGATTCGAGCGGGGGCGGACAATGAGCAGTTCTTC,TRBJ2-1,15,TRBD2,.,TRBV10-3
CASSLGGQGGEAFF,TGTGCCAGCAGTTTGGGCGGACAAGGGGGTGAAGCTTTCTTT,TRBJ1-1,14,.,.,TRBV28
CASSLEGISTEAFF,TGTGCCAGCAGTTTGGAGGGGATAAGCACTGAAGCTTTCTTT,TRBJ1-1,14,.,once,TRBV27
CASSKGNGQPQHF,TGTGCCAGTAGTAAGGGGAACGGGCAGCCCCAGCATTTT,TRBJ1-5,13,.,.,TRBV19
CASSSGVPGEQYF,TGTGCCAGCAGCTCCGGGGTCCCGGGGGAGCAGTACTTC,TRBJ2-7,13,.,few,TRBV28
CASSLDRGRSYGYTF,TGTGCCAGCAGCTTAGACAGGGGGCGTAGCTATGGCTACACCTTC,TRBJ1-2,15,TRBD1,.,TRBV7-2
CASSLAGGPFTDTQYF,TGTGCCAGCAGTTTAGCGGGGGGGCCGTTCACAGATACGCAGTATTTT,TRBJ2-3,16,TRBD2,.,TRBV27
CASRPHPRDRSYNEQFF,TGTGCCAGCCGACCCCACCCCCGGGACAGGAGCTACAATGAGCAGTTCTTC,TRBJ2-1,17,TRBD1,.,TRBV11-2
CASSETGNTNYGYTF,TGTGCCAGCAGTGAAACAGGAAACACTAACTATGGCTACACCTTC,TRBJ1-2,15,.,.,TRBV2
CAWSRRSSGNTIYF,TGTGCCTGGTCCCGACGGAGCTCTGGAAACACCATATATTTT,TRBJ1-3,14,.,.,TRBV30
CASSKQGISNQPQHF,TGTGCCAGCAGTAAACAGGGGATTAGCAATCAGCCCCAGCATTTT,TRBJ1-5,15,TRBD1,few,TRBV6-1
CATSGTVNTEAFF,TGTGCCACTTCCGGGACAGTGAACACTGAAGCTTTCTTT,TRBJ1-1,13,TRBD1,few,TRBV10-3
CASSSDRGYSYEQYF,TGTGCCAGCAGCTCGGACAGGGGCTACTCCTACGAGCAGTACTTC,TRBJ2-7,15,TRBD1,.,TRBV7-2
CASRAGYLNTEAFF,TGTGCCAGCAGGGCGGGGTACTTGAACACTGAAGCTTTCTTT,TRBJ1-1,14,.,.,TRBV5-6
CASSPRLAGGRFYEQYF,TGTGCCAGCAGCCCCCGACTAGCGGGGGGGCGGTTCTACGAGCAGTACTTC,TRBJ2-7,17,TRBD2,few,TRBV7-9
CASSDALKHEQYF,TGTGCCAGCAGTGACGCCCTGAAGCACGAGCAGTACTTC,TRBJ2-7,13,.,.,TRBV2
CASSIGQMTDSPLHF,TGTGCCAGTAGTATAGGTCAGATGACTGACTCACCCCTCCACTTT,TRBJ1-6,15,.,.,TRBV19
CASSLSGPEAFF,TGTGCCAGCAGTTTATCGGGTCCTGAAGCTTTCTTT,TRBJ1-1,12,.,.,TRBV28
CASSLGTSGQETQYF,TGCGCCAGCAGCCTCGGGACTAGCGGACAAGAGACCCAGTACTTC,TRBJ2-5,15,TRBD2,.,TRBV5-1
CASSPPIGGGGELFF,TGTGCCAGCTCACCACCGATCGGGGGTGGCGGGGAGCTGTTTTTT,TRBJ2-2,15,.,.,TRBV18
CSVVDAVRVGYTF,TGCAGCGTTGTAGATGCCGTTAGAGTTGGCTACACCTTC,TRBJ1-2,13,.,.,TRBV29-1